This T cell receptor (beta chain) was captured by sequencing in a study of T-cell reconstitution after alpha-beta-depleted transplantation in children. Study-level results: Several hundred graft clones that had expanded were reportedly the source of alpha-beta T cells about two months after transplant.

Points on this clonotype: Its antigen is still unknown.

The TCRbeta library was prepared with unique molecular identifiers. Each CDR3 protein gets one entry after TCRdb re-called the PCR reads with MiXCR. Altogether 100,000 to 150,000 distinct CDR3 sequences are present, roughly 23% being singletons, with the ten largest covering 8% to 11%. The CDR3 is 15 residues long. Trimming took off 5 bases at V and 8 bases at J, with 21 bases between the two ends. Looked up from germline, CDR1 is MNHNS and CDR2 is SASEGT. The chain is built from TRBV6-1 and TRBJ1-2, with D tentatively TRBD1 (6 bases). This clonotype was obtained from a male patient aged 2-15 years who had a stem cell transplant for chronic granulomatous disease, so the T cells may come from the graft donor. Here the sequenced sample was PBMCs, mostly from graft donor cells, taken 180 days after TCRalphabeta/CD19-depleted stem cell transplant. Here the CDR3 DNA reads TGTGCCAGCAGTCAACCGGGACATCCAGTAATAGGCTACACCTTC. Its translation is CASSQPGHPVIGYTF.